Listed below are T cell receptor beta chains from one sample, sequenced in a study of identical twins. One entry per CDR3 protein, called by TCRdb with MiXCR from the 5' RACE reads. This sample has 250,000 to 300,000 distinct CDR3 sequences, with more than 8% found just once. The same specimen was also included in a second study, on yellow fever vaccine responses in identical twins.

The sample was CD8+ T cells sorted from blood. The receptors here all came from a young woman in good health. CDR3s include the opening cysteine and the closing phenylalanine or tryptophan. D genes are given only for firm matches. Size is omitted from some rows. Given values are once, few, many or a class for expanded clones.

D: .; V: TRBV20-1; J: TRBJ1-2; size: few; CDR3: CILPPPYGYTF; DNA: TGCATTCTCCCCCCCCCCTATGGCTACACCTTC
D: .; V: TRBV5-6; J: TRBJ2-1; size: .; CDR3: CASSLFAGYNEQFF; DNA: TGTGCCAGCAGCTTGTTCGCCGGTTACAATGAGCAGTTCTTC
D: .; V: TRBV6-5; J: TRBJ2-7; size: .; CDR3: CASSTRGGIYEQYF; DNA: TGTGCCAGCAGTACTAGGGGGGGAATCTACGAGCAGTACTTC
D: TRBD2; V: TRBV12-3/TRBV12-4; J: TRBJ2-5; size: many; CDR3: CASSSGLDRETQYF; DNA: TGTGCCAGCAGTTCGGGACTAGATCGAGAGACCCAGTACTTC
D: .; V: TRBV11-1; J: TRBJ2-5; size: .; CDR3: CASSLDRGRLGDEETQYF; DNA: TGTGCCAGCAGCCTAGACCGGGGGCGGCTCGGGGACGAGGAGACCCAGTACTTC
D: .; V: TRBV29-1; J: TRBJ1-5; size: .; CDR3: CSVPIRVFRQPQHF; DNA: TGCAGCGTTCCTATTAGGGTGTTCCGTCAGCCCCAGCATTTT
D: TRBD2; V: TRBV11-1; J: TRBJ2-3; size: many; CDR3: CASSGDHTRSTSGFLDTQYF; DNA: TGTGCCAGCAGCGGAGATCACACGAGGTCGACTAGCGGCTTTCTGGATACGCAGTATTTT
D: .; V: TRBV20-1; J: TRBJ2-2; size: many; CDR3: CSARDTSTGRDTGELFF; DNA: TGCAGTGCTAGAGATACATCAACAGGACGGGACACCGGGGAGCTGTTTTTT
D: .; V: TRBV28; J: TRBJ1-2; size: .; CDR3: CASSHPTDRLSPNYGYTF; DNA: TGTGCCAGCAGTCATCCGACAGACCGACTTTCTCCTAACTATGGCTACACCTTC
D: .; V: TRBV12-3/TRBV12-4; J: TRBJ2-7; size: many; CDR3: CASSPRGREVVYEQYF; DNA: TGTGCCAGCAGTCCCCGGGGCAGGGAAGTTGTCTACGAGCAGTACTTC
D: .; V: TRBV7-9; J: TRBJ1-6; size: .; CDR3: CASSSPGRSNSPLHF; DNA: TGTGCCAGCAGCTCCCCGGGACGGAGTAATTCACCCCTCCACTTT
D: .; V: TRBV29-1; J: TRBJ1-1; size: few; CDR3: CSVWALNTEAFF; DNA: TGCAGCGTTTGGGCCTTGAACACTGAAGCTTTCTTT
D: .; V: TRBV6-1; J: TRBJ1-2; size: few; CDR3: CASSDAGAGYGYTF; DNA: TGTGCCAGCAGTGACGCCGGGGCCGGGTATGGCTACACCTTC
D: TRBD2; V: TRBV7-8; J: TRBJ2-1; size: .; CDR3: CASSATSAHYNEQFF; DNA: TGTGCCAGCAGCGCGACTAGCGCCCACTACAATGAGCAGTTCTTC
D: TRBD1; V: TRBV7-2; J: TRBJ2-7; size: .; CDR3: CASSLRDRGAYEQYF; DNA: TGTGCCAGCAGCTTAAGGGACAGGGGTGCCTACGAGCAGTACTTC
D: TRBD2; V: TRBV10-2; J: TRBJ2-1; size: many; CDR3: CASSDLASGNYNEQFF; DNA: TGCGCCAGCAGTGATTTGGCTAGCGGGAACTACAATGAGCAGTTCTTC
D: TRBD2; V: TRBV4-1; J: TRBJ2-3; size: .; CDR3: CASSSSGGARADTQYF; DNA: TGCGCCAGCAGCTCCAGCGGGGGGGCGAGGGCAGATACGCAGTATTTT
D: TRBD2; V: TRBV4-2; J: TRBJ2-7; size: .; CDR3: CASSQATQGGEYEQYF; DNA: TGTGCCAGCAGCCAAGCGACCCAGGGAGGGGAATACGAGCAGTACTTC
D: .; V: TRBV7-9; J: TRBJ1-1; size: .; CDR3: CASSLSSLEAFF; DNA: TGTGCCAGCAGCTTAAGTTCCCTTGAAGCTTTCTTT
D: .; V: TRBV21-1; J: TRBJ2-5; size: many; CDR3: CASSKEVRAPLFQETQYF; DNA: TGTGCCAGCAGCAAAGAAGTACGGGCGCCGCTATTCCAAGAGACCCAGTACTTC
D: TRBD1; V: TRBV20-1; J: TRBJ2-5; size: many; CDR3: CSAWDGTGDETQYF; DNA: TGCAGTGCTTGGGATGGGACAGGGGACGAGACCCAGTACTTC
D: TRBD2; V: TRBV11-2; J: TRBJ2-1; size: .; CDR3: CASSLGSLAAHYNIYNEQFF; DNA: TGTGCCAGCAGCTTAGGATCGCTAGCGGCTCATTACAATATCTACAATGAGCAGTTCTTC
D: TRBD2; V: TRBV15; J: TRBJ2-2; size: many; CDR3: CATSRVRGLAVNTGELFF; DNA: TGTGCCACCAGCAGAGTTAGAGGGCTAGCGGTGAACACCGGGGAGCTGTTTTTT
D: .; V: TRBV10-1; J: TRBJ1-1; size: .; CDR3: CASPSRRGQRGTEAFF; DNA: TGCGCCAGCCCCTCGCGCCGGGGGCAGAGGGGCACTGAAGCTTTCTTT
D: .; V: TRBV29-1; J: TRBJ2-7; size: .; CDR3: CSVEEDRRYEQYF; DNA: TGCAGCGTTGAAGAGGACCGGCGCTACGAGCAGTACTTC
D: TRBD2; V: TRBV11-1; J: TRBJ2-1; size: many; CDR3: CASSSTSGGAVSYNEQFF; DNA: TGTGCCAGCAGCTCGACTAGCGGGGGGGCCGTATCCTACAATGAGCAGTTCTTC
D: TRBD1; V: TRBV14; J: TRBJ2-3; size: .; CDR3: CASSLRSGGMNTQYF; DNA: TGTGCCAGCAGCCTACGGTCAGGGGGTATGAATACGCAGTATTTT
D: TRBD1; V: TRBV27; J: TRBJ1-2; size: few; CDR3: CATADRMYGYTF; DNA: TGTGCCACCGCGGACAGGATGTATGGCTACACCTTC
D: .; V: TRBV4-3; J: TRBJ2-7; size: .; CDR3: CASSQVRETLYEQYF; DNA: TGCGCCAGCAGCCAAGTACGGGAGACTCTTTACGAGCAGTACTTC
D: .; V: TRBV6-5; J: TRBJ1-2; size: many; CDR3: CASSYNERNYGYTF; DNA: TGTGCCAGCAGTTACAATGAGAGGAACTATGGCTACACCTTC
D: TRBD2; V: TRBV7-2; J: TRBJ2-3; size: .; CDR3: CASSSHPGTSGTDTQYF; DNA: TGTGCCAGCAGCTCACACCCCGGGACTAGCGGGACAGATACGCAGTATTTT
D: .; V: TRBV30; J: TRBJ1-4; size: .; CDR3: CAWSHGGGDGEKLFF; DNA: TGTGCCTGGAGCCACGGGGGAGGGGATGGGGAAAAACTGTTTTTT
D: TRBD2; V: TRBV7-9; J: TRBJ2-5; size: many; CDR3: CASHGGGQETQYF; DNA: TGTGCCAGCCACGGCGGGGGCCAAGAGACCCAGTACTTC
D: .; V: TRBV27; J: TRBJ1-5; size: many; CDR3: CASSLWIDQPQHF; DNA: TGTGCCAGCAGTTTATGGATTGATCAGCCCCAGCATTTT
D: .; V: TRBV28; J: TRBJ2-7; size: few; CDR3: CASISPYEQYF; DNA: TGTGCCAGCATTAGCCCCTACGAGCAGTACTTC
D: TRBD2; V: TRBV15; J: TRBJ2-7; size: .; CDR3: CATSSIAGGPYEQYF; DNA: TGTGCCACCAGCAGCATAGCGGGAGGGCCCTACGAGCAGTACTTC
D: .; V: TRBV19; J: TRBJ2-1; size: .; CDR3: CASSQTAYNEQFF; DNA: TGTGCCAGTAGCCAGACAGCTTACAATGAGCAGTTCTTC
D: TRBD1; V: TRBV28; J: TRBJ2-3; size: many; CDR3: CASSFGQGTDTQYF; DNA: TGTGCCAGCAGTTTCGGACAGGGAACAGATACGCAGTATTTT
D: .; V: TRBV27; J: TRBJ2-5; size: few; CDR3: CASSLSGAVGQYF; DNA: TGTGCCAGCAGTTTATCGGGAGCCGTGGGCCAGTACTTC
D: .; V: TRBV20-1; J: TRBJ2-1; size: .; CDR3: CSALNAYNEQFF; DNA: TGCAGTGCCCTTAATGCCTACAATGAGCAGTTCTTC
D: TRBD2; V: TRBV6-2/TRBV6-3; J: TRBJ2-1; size: once; CDR3: CASSPAGGPWYEQFF; DNA: TGTGCCAGCAGTCCAGCGGGAGGGCCTTGGTATGAGCAGTTCTTC
D: TRBD1; V: TRBV2; J: TRBJ2-1; size: .; CDR3: CASSGTDRGNEQFF; DNA: TGTGCCAGCAGTGGCACGGACAGGGGCAATGAGCAGTTCTTC
D: .; V: TRBV29-1; J: TRBJ2-1; size: few; CDR3: CSVGGGAPGEQFF; DNA: TGCAGCGTTGGTGGCGGGGCCCCTGGTGAGCAGTTCTTC
D: TRBD2; V: TRBV7-2; J: TRBJ2-7; size: many; CDR3: CASTPRGDPNYEQYF; DNA: TGTGCCAGCACCCCTCGGGGGGACCCCAACTACGAGCAGTACTTC
D: TRBD1; V: TRBV10-3; J: TRBJ2-2; size: many; CDR3: CAISPRTGSDTGELFF; DNA: TGTGCCATCAGTCCCCGGACAGGGAGCGACACCGGGGAGCTGTTTTTT
D: .; V: TRBV29-1; J: TRBJ2-2; size: many; CDR3: CSVEYEASNTGELFF; DNA: TGCAGCGTTGAATACGAGGCTTCGAACACCGGGGAGCTGTTTTTT
D: .; V: TRBV28; J: TRBJ2-7; size: many; CDR3: CASSLCMGYQSSYEQYF; DNA: TGTGCCAGCAGTTTATGCATGGGCTACCAGAGCTCCTACGAGCAGTACTTC
D: .; V: TRBV7-3; J: TRBJ2-3; size: few; CDR3: CASSLILGDTQYF; DNA: TGTGCCAGCAGCCTGATCTTGGGAGATACGCAGTATTTT
D: .; V: TRBV10-2; J: TRBJ2-3; size: .; CDR3: CASSEGAGADTQYF; DNA: TGCGCCAGCAGTGAAGGGGCCGGGGCAGATACGCAGTATTTT
D: .; V: TRBV6-4; J: TRBJ2-2; size: many; CDR3: CASSDSISGELFF; DNA: TGTGCCAGCAGTGACTCGATATCCGGGGAGCTGTTTTTT
D: .; V: TRBV6-5; J: TRBJ1-5; size: .; CDR3: CASSYSRADKINQPQHF; DNA: TGTGCCAGCAGTTACTCCAGGGCCGACAAGATTAATCAGCCCCAGCATTTT
D: .; V: TRBV7-9; J: TRBJ2-6; size: .; CDR3: CASSFLGQTDVLTF; DNA: TGTGCCAGCAGCTTTCTCGGACAGACCGACGTCCTGACTTTC
D: .; V: TRBV29-1; J: TRBJ2-7; size: few; CDR3: CSVGDSYEQYF; DNA: TGCAGCGTTGGGGACTCCTACGAGCAGTACTTC
D: .; V: TRBV10-3; J: TRBJ2-2; size: .; CDR3: CAISESSAGSGELFF; DNA: TGTGCCATCAGTGAGTCGAGTGCGGGTTCCGGGGAGCTGTTTTTT
D: .; V: TRBV6-5; J: TRBJ1-1; size: few; CDR3: CASSTDMGNTEAFF; DNA: TGTGCCAGCAGTACCGACATGGGGAACACTGAAGCTTTCTTT
D: TRBD1; V: TRBV5-1; J: TRBJ2-5; size: many; CDR3: CASRNGETGPFQETQYF; DNA: TGCGCCAGCAGGAACGGGGAGACAGGGCCATTCCAAGAGACCCAGTACTTC
D: .; V: TRBV9; J: TRBJ2-4; size: many; CDR3: CASSAHREGTAKNIQYF; DNA: TGTGCCAGCAGCGCCCACAGGGAGGGGACAGCCAAAAACATTCAGTACTTC